The 20 T cell receptor beta chains below come from one sample, sequenced in a study of cytomegalovirus exposure and HLA in healthy donors. PCR used 60 Vbeta primers and 13 Jbeta primers. Assay: immunoSEQ multiplex PCR; the TCRdb copy retains only in-frame clones and omits some. Listed are approximately 52,000 clones; 9% to 15% falls within the top ten. Specimen: PBMCs. These receptors were collected from a woman in her sixties or seventies in good health and CMV-seropositive.

In nucleotides, the CDR3 is TGTGCCAGCAGACCGACAGGGATTCAACTGGGCTACACCTTC. Amino acids: CASRPTGIQLGYTF. The J gene is TRBJ1-2, the V gene TRBV4-2, with TRBD1 matching over 7 bases. Trimming removed 6 bases from V and 8 bases from J; junction bases left unmatched: 12. Germline V gene sequence: CDR1 LGHNA, CDR2 YNFKEQ. CDR3 length: 14 residues.

This rearrangement joins TRBV28 to TRBJ1-1; 9 nucleotides match TRBD1. CDR1 is MDHEN and CDR2 is SYDVKM in the germline V gene. The CDR3 loop spans 15 amino acids. J was trimmed by 8 bases and V by 3 bases; bases with no gene match: 10. The CDR3: CASSFPGTGIQEAFF. The CDR3 DNA reads TGTGCCAGCAGTTTTCCCGGGACAGGGATTCAGGAAGCTTTCTTT. The variable domain in full, completed from reference TRBV28 and TRBJ1-1, reads DVKVTQSSRYLVKRTGEKVFLECVQDMDHENMFWYRQDPGLGLRLIYFSYDVKMKEKGDIPEGYSVSREKKERFSLILESASTNQTSMYLCASSFPGTGIQEAFFGQGTRLTVV.

The genes are TRBV7-2 and TRBJ2-7; 12 bases match TRBD1. The germline V gene encodes CDR1 SGHTA and CDR2 FQGNSA. Unmatched junction bases numbered 7, after V lost 3 bases and J lost 4 bases. The CDR3 covers 16 residues. The CDR3: CASSFIPGQGAYEQYF. The CDR3 bases are TGTGCCAGCAGCTTTATACCGGGACAGGGGGCTTACGAGCAGTACTTC.

J is TRBJ2-5 and V is TRBV10-2; the match to TRBD1 covers 9 bases. The trim removed 7 bases at V and 4 bases at J, leaving 10 bases unmatched. CDR3 length equals 15 residues. In germline, CDR1 is WSHSY, CDR2 SAAADI. The CDR3 sequence: CASTDGQGWGETQYF. CDR3 coding DNA: TGCGCCAGCACTGACGGACAGGGGTGGGGAGAGACCCAGTACTTC.

The chain carries TRBV18 and TRBJ2-7, with D possibly matching TRBD1 (5 bases). Germline loops: CDR1 KGHSH, CDR2 LQKENI. Trimming removed 1 base from V and 2 bases from J, with 12 bases in between. The CDR3 spans 15 residues. The CDR3 protein is CASSPLGQGTYEQYF. DNA for the CDR3: TGTGCCAGCTCACCACTCGGGCAGGGAACCTACGAGCAGTACTTC.

The chain is built from TRBV29-1 and TRBJ1-2; tentative D call: TRBD1 (5 bases). V lost 5 bases and J 1 base, leaving 14 bases between the germline ends. The germline V gene encodes CDR1 SQVTM and CDR2 ANQGSEA. This CDR3 spans 14 amino acids. CDR3 sequence (DNA): TGCAGCGTTTTGGGAGGGGAACTTAACTATGGCTACACCTTC. It codes for CSVLGGELNYGYTF.

V is TRBV5-4 and J is TRBJ1-1; 8 nucleotides align to TRBD1. CDR1 and CDR2 from the germline V gene are SGHNT and YYREEE (reference sequence). The CDR3 has 15 residues. V shed 4 bases, J shed 0 bases, and the junction held 5 bases outside the gene matches. CDR3 sequence: CASSPRTGMNTEAFF. In DNA, the CDR3 is TGTGCCAGCAGCCCGCGGACAGGGATGAACACTGAAGCTTTCTTT.

This chain connects TRBV4-1 to TRBJ1-6, with D tentatively TRBD1 (5 bases). This CDR3 has 15 amino acids. Germline CDR1 is MGHRA and CDR2 is YSYEKL. Trimming removed 3 bases at V and 5 bases at J, with 11 bases between. CDR3 DNA: TGCGCCAGCAGCCACCTGGCGGGGGATAATTCACCCCTCCACTTT. Its protein is CASSHLAGDNSPLHF.

The V gene is TRBV29-1, the J gene TRBJ1-1; tentative D call: TRBD1 (5 bases). The germline V and J ends were trimmed by 4 bases and 7 bases, with 16 bases remaining between them. Germline V lookup: CDR1 SQVTM, CDR2 ANQGSEA. This CDR3 contains 13 residues. CDR3 protein: CSVVTQGSGEAFF. The CDR3 DNA reads as TGCAGCGTTGTCACTCAGGGCTCGGGTGAAGCTTTCTTT.

As regards this clone: The sample carries other DNA sequences with the same CDR3. V gene TRBV6-1 combines with J gene TRBJ2-7, with a tentative D call TRBD2 (5 bases). Germline CDR1 is MNHNS and CDR2 is SASEGT. The CDR3 runs 14 residues. V shed 1 base and J shed 0 bases, with 7 bases lying between them. This CDR3 is CASSEGGHSYEQYF. The DNA for the CDR3 is TGTGCCAGCAGTGAAGGCGGGCACTCCTACGAGCAGTACTTC.

CDR3 sequence reads: CASSPRTGGNTEAFF. CDR3 coding DNA: TGTGCCAGCAGCCCGCGGACAGGGGGGAACACTGAAGCTTTCTTT. The genes are TRBV9 and TRBJ1-1; 10 positions agree with TRBD1. V was clipped by 4 bases and J by 1 base; unmatched bases: 4. The length of the CDR3 is 15 residues. CDR1 SGDLS and CDR2 YYNGEE come from the germline V gene.

The V and J genes are TRBV6-1 and TRBJ1-1, with 7 bases lining up with TRBD1. This CDR3 is built from 14 residues. The germline V gene has CDR1 MNHNS and CDR2 SASEGT. With V trimmed by 4 bases and J by 5 bases, 7 bases remained unmatched. The CDR3 sequence: CASSATGAATEAFF. The CDR3 DNA is TGTGCCAGCAGTGCCACAGGGGCGGCGACTGAAGCTTTCTTT.

V gene TRBV27 combines with J gene TRBJ2-1, with 11 positions matching TRBD2. The CDR3 is made up of 16 amino acids. Germline assignment: CDR1 MNHEY and CDR2 SMNVEV (reference sequence). Trimming cost V 7 bases and J 6 bases; bases outside gene matches: 11. CDR3 in DNA: TGTGCCAGCACCCCCCGGGGGACTAGCGGATTCAATGAGCAGTTCTTC. This codes for CASTPRGTSGFNEQFF.

The chain recombines TRBV29-1 with TRBJ2-7; no clear D gene. Germline V gene data show CDR1 as SQVTM and CDR2 as ANQGSEA. The CDR3 is 12 residues long. V lost 4 bases, J lost 2 bases, and 9 bases lay in between. The CDR3 DNA reads TGCAGCGTTGGGGCAGACACCTACGAGCAGTACTTC. Translation gives CSVGADTYEQYF.

This chain connects TRBV19 to TRBJ2-2; 7 nucleotides line up with TRBD2. Looked up from germline, CDR1 is LNHDA and CDR2 is SQIVND (reference sequence). The CDR3 consists of 14 residues. V lost 5 bases, J lost 7 bases, and 7 bases stayed unmatched. The CDR3 sequence is CASSSTSLGGELFF. The DNA of the CDR3 is TGTGCCAGTAGTTCGACTAGCCTGGGCGGGGAGCTGTTTTTT. Full variable domain (outside the CDR3, taken from reference TRBV19 and TRBJ2-2): DGGITQSPKYLFRKEGQNVTLSCEQNLNHDAMYWYRQDPGQGLRLIYYSQIVNDFQKGDIAEGYSVSREKKESFPLTVTSAQKNPTAFYLCASSSTSLGGELFFGEGSRLTVL.

The chain carries TRBV11-2 and TRBJ1-5; no definite D call. The CDR3 runs to 13 residues. V was clipped by 5 bases and J by 2 bases, with 7 bases between them. Germline values: CDR1 SGHAT, CDR2 FQNNGV. The DNA of the CDR3 is TGTGCCAGCAGCGGCACAGGCAATCAGCCCCAGCATTTT. Translating it yields CASSGTGNQPQHF.

Notes on this clone: At one of its ends the junction is not consistent with the germline gene, which may arise from a read error. The J gene is TRBJ2-1, the V gene TRBV7-2; 9 bases line up with TRBD1. This CDR3 spans 14 amino acids. The germline CDR1 and CDR2 sequences are SGHTA and FQGNSA. The CDR3 loop is CASGTGGSDNEQFF. The DNA of the CDR3 is TGTGCCAGCGGTACAGGGGGCTCCGACAATGAGCAGTTCTTC. The full variable domain, completed using reference TRBV7-2 and TRBJ2-1, is GAGVSQSPSNKVTEKGKDVELRCDPISGHTALYWYRQSLGQGLEFLIYFQGNSAPDKSGLPSDRFSAERTGGSVSTLTIQRTQQEDSAVYLCASGTGGSDNEQFFGPGTRLTVL.

This chain joins TRBV10-2 and TRBJ1-2; 7 bases map to TRBD1. This CDR3 has 15 residues. From germline, CDR1 is WSHSY and CDR2 SAAADI. The V and J ends lost 3 bases and 4 bases, in that order; junction bases with no gene match: 8. This CDR3 is CASSEPTGTVYGYTF. The CDR3 nucleotides are TGCGCCAGCAGTGAACCGACAGGGACGGTCTATGGCTACACCTTC.

The chain links TRBV19 to TRBJ1-2; D might be TRBD1 (5 bases). Germline V gene data show CDR1 as LNHDA and CDR2 as SQIVND (reference sequence). V lost 7 bases and J 0 bases, leaving 12 bases between the germline ends. The CDR3 sequence is 14 residues long. The CDR3 region is CASTSGQANYGYTF. The CDR3 bases are TGTGCCAGTACCTCCGGACAAGCTAACTATGGCTACACCTTC.

J is TRBJ2-5 and V is TRBV7-2, with TRBD2 matching over 7 bases. This CDR3 has 15 residues. Germline V CDR1 and CDR2: SGHTA, FQGNSA. Unmatched junction bases numbered 4, after V lost 1 base and J lost 2 bases. CDR3 DNA sequence: TGTGCCAGCAGCTTAGTACTAGCGCGACAAGAGACCCAGTACTTC. Encoded protein: CASSLVLARQETQYF.